These T cell receptor beta chains were read from a single sample in a study of T-cell memory formation after mild COVID-19. TCRdb re-called the 5' RACE reads with MiXCR, one entry per CDR3 protein. This table has about 190,000 distinct CDR3 sequences, around 16% appearing once. The source material was PBMCs or a T cell subset sorted from them (not recorded which). Receptors originate from an adult woman who had mild COVID-19 (a few samples of this study predate the infection). Cell type and time point are not known. Both conserved end residues are part of each CDR3. The D gene is left open where the match is weak. Expanded clones get a size class; other rows say once, few or many, or leave the size out.

clone size	D gene	V gene	J gene	CDR3 protein	CDR3 DNA
.	TRBD1	TRBV18	TRBJ1-4	CASSRDREGKLFF	TGTGCCAGCTCGCGGGACAGGGAAGGAAAACTGTTTTTT
.	.	TRBV10-3	TRBJ2-7	CAISEGLQIYEQYF	TGTGCCATCAGTGAAGGGCTTCAAATCTACGAGCAGTACTTC
many	TRBD1	TRBV30	TRBJ1-5	CAWSRTGVQPQHF	TGTGCCTGGAGCAGGACAGGGGTTCAGCCCCAGCATTTT
few	TRBD2	TRBV12-3/TRBV12-4	TRBJ2-1	CASVWGGLSYNEQFF	TGTGCCAGCGTCTGGGGGGGTCTCTCCTACAATGAGCAGTTCTTC
.	.	TRBV7-6	TRBJ2-1	CASSLGGMGSRNEQFF	TGTGCCAGCAGCTTAGGAGGGATGGGATCGCGGAATGAGCAGTTCTTC
few	.	TRBV6-1	TRBJ2-7	CASSAGGGYEQYF	TGTGCCAGCAGTGCAGGGGGGGGCTACGAGCAGTACTTC
once	TRBD2	TRBV20-1	TRBJ2-5	CSARPGTSGVGGTQYF	TGCAGTGCTAGACCCGGGACTAGCGGGGTTGGGGGTACCCAGTACTTC
.	TRBD2	TRBV6-2/TRBV6-3	TRBJ2-2	CASTLAGDTGELFF	TGTGCCAGCACACTAGCGGGAGACACCGGGGAGCTGTTTTTT
.	TRBD1	TRBV19	TRBJ2-3	CASSLRDRATDTQYF	TGTGCCAGTAGTCTCCGCGACAGGGCCACAGATACGCAGTATTTT
once	.	TRBV6-5	TRBJ1-5	CASSLRRDQPQHF	TGTGCCAGCAGTCTTAGGAGGGATCAGCCCCAGCATTTT
few	.	TRBV7-9	TRBJ2-4	CASSLNKNIQYF	TGTGCCAGCAGCTTAAATAAAAACATTCAGTACTTC
few	TRBD1	TRBV7-8	TRBJ1-1	CASSTRTGLGTEAFF	TGTGCCAGCAGCACTCGGACAGGGTTGGGCACTGAAGCTTTCTTT
few	TRBD1	TRBV6-1	TRBJ1-3	CASSDPGTGTGNTIYF	TGTGCCAGCAGCGACCCCGGGACAGGGACTGGAAACACCATATATTTT
few	TRBD1	TRBV27	TRBJ1-2	CASSSRGVGYTF	TGTGCCAGCAGTTCCAGGGGGGTTGGCTACACCTTC
.	.	TRBV19	TRBJ2-7	CASSSPHEQYF	TGTGCCAGTAGTAGCCCCCACGAGCAGTACTTC
.	TRBD2	TRBV5-1	TRBJ2-7	CASSFWTSGGDYEQYF	TGCGCCAGCAGCTTCTGGACTAGCGGGGGGGATTACGAGCAGTACTTC
.	.	TRBV3-1	TRBJ2-3	CASSPTSSTDTQYF	TGTGCCAGCAGCCCCACATCTAGCACAGATACGCAGTATTTT
.	.	TRBV6-5	TRBJ1-1	CASTPITVGAGTGTEAFF	TGTGCCAGCACTCCAATTACCGTAGGCGCGGGTACTGGCACTGAAGCTTTCTTT
.	.	TRBV11-2	TRBJ1-1	CASREQGGRTEAFF	TGTGCCAGCAGGGAGCAAGGGGGACGCACTGAAGCTTTCTTT
.	TRBD1	TRBV24-1	TRBJ1-5	CATSDSGTGRQPQHF	TGTGCCACCAGTGACTCCGGGACAGGACGTCAGCCCCAGCATTTT
.	TRBD1	TRBV5-1	TRBJ2-3	CASSFRTGDAYTQYF	TGCGCCAGCAGCTTTAGAACAGGGGACGCATATACGCAGTATTTT
once	.	TRBV19	TRBJ1-6	CASSSRQLPYDNSPLHF	TGTGCCAGTAGTTCCCGACAGCTCCCTTACGATAATTCACCCCTCCACTTT
few	TRBD1	TRBV6-2/TRBV6-3	TRBJ2-7	CASKRGQGGEQYF	TGTGCCAGCAAGCGTGGACAGGGTGGCGAGCAGTACTTC